What follows describes a single T cell receptor (beta chain). The sample belongs to a study of cytomegalovirus exposure and HLA in healthy donors. The PCR used 60 Vbeta and 13 Jbeta primers. Generated by immunoSEQ multiplex PCR, the TCRdb table keeps only in-frame clones and is missing some. Among approximately 120,000 clones listed, roughly 69% were seen once. CDR1 is MNHNS, CDR2 SASEGT, per germline. The CDR3 totals 15 residues. After removal of 4 bases from V and 8 bases from J, the junction contained 8 bases not matched to a gene. The chain employs TRBV6-1 and TRBJ2-1; 10 bases fit TRBD2. The source material was PBMCs. This receptor was identified in a woman in her 70s in good health and CMV-seropositive. In nucleotides, the CDR3 is TGTGCCAGCAGTGCCTCTAGCGGGGGATTCCATGAGCAGTTCTTC. It translates to CASSASSGGFHEQFF.